This T cell receptor (beta chain) comes out of a study of blood T cell repertoires in COVID-19. Study-level information: Samples came from the United States, Italy and Spain, spanning acute and convalescent COVID-19.

Original data processing: Estimated nucleated cell counts came from reference gene primer amplification. This table comes from immunoSEQ multiplex PCR, and its TCRdb copy is limited to in-frame clones, with some not included. Clone size and the V and J calls come from that table; the DNA yielded D and trimming. This sample yields 150,000 to 200,000 clones, of which roughly 85% are seen a single time; 5% to 7.5% belongs to the top ten. Recovered Cohort 3 donors showed two negative PCRs, clearance, or symptom resolution. The CDR3 extends over 16 amino acids. Trimming at V came to 3 bases and at J to 5 bases, leaving 8 bases not matched to a gene. CDR1 and CDR2 from the germline V gene are SGDLS and YYNGEE.

The sequence was obtained from a man aged 35 to 55 who had recovered from COVID-19. This sequence joins TRBV9 and TRBJ2-3, with 11 bases identical to TRBD1. The sequenced sample was PBMCs or T cells enriched from blood (not recorded which). The CDR3 protein is CASSAGQGALEDTQYF. As DNA, the CDR3 is TGTGCCAGCAGCGCCGGACAGGGGGCTCTTGAAGATACGCAGTATTTT.